This record concerns one TCR beta chain sequence. The sample originates from a study of blood T cell repertoires in COVID-19. CDR1 and CDR2 (germline): LNHDA, SQIVND (reference sequence). The germline V and J ends were trimmed by 6 bases and 9 bases, with 14 bases remaining between them. The CDR3 runs to 12 residues. Generated by immunoSEQ multiplex PCR, the TCRdb table keeps only in-frame clones and is missing some. The repertoire has about 210,000 clones, about four fifths of them found once; the top ten carry just under 9%. This sequence joins TRBV19 and TRBJ1-2; possibly TRBD1 for D (5 bases). This TCR was sampled from a woman in her fifties or sixties with acute COVID-19. The specimen was PBMCs or T cells enriched from blood (not recorded which). The CDR3 coding sequence is TGTGCCAGTAGCTCGACGACAGAGCGCTACACCTTC. Protein sequence: CASSSTTERYTF. The whole variable domain, filled in from reference TRBV19 and TRBJ1-2, reads DGGITQSPKYLFRKEGQNVTLSCEQNLNHDAMYWYRQDPGQGLRLIYYSQIVNDFQKGDIAEGYSVSREKKESFPLTVTSAQKNPTAFYLCASSSTTERYTFGSGTRLTVV.